This T cell receptor beta chain was sequenced in a study of cytomegalovirus exposure and HLA in healthy donors. Both 60 Vbeta primers and 13 Jbeta primers went into the PCR. Repertoires were generated with immunoSEQ multiplex PCR, while TCRdb's copy carries only in-frame clones and drops some. The data show 100,000 to 150,000 clones, 75% to 90% seen once. Material for sequencing was PBMCs. The sequence came from a man in his forties in good health and CMV-seronegative.

The DNA of the CDR3 is TGTGCCAGCAGTTACTCGGAGGCCTACGAGCAGTACTTC. Its protein is CASSYSEAYEQYF. The V gene is TRBV6-6, the J gene TRBJ2-7; D possibly corresponds to TRBD2 (5 bases). Germline-derived CDR1 and CDR2 are MNHNY and SVGAGI (reference sequence). This CDR3 is built from 13 residues. V dropped 0 bases and J dropped 2 bases, with 5 bases sitting between them.